This TCR beta chain was captured in a study of breast tumors, draining lymph nodes, adjacent tissues. The V gene lost 2 bases and the J gene lost 7 bases, with 18 bases spanning the gap. The germline V gene has CDR1 MDHEN and CDR2 SYDVKM. CDR3 length: 16 residues. This clonotype was counted at least ten times. TCRdb itself ran the multiplex PCR reads through MiXCR, one entry per CDR3 protein. Among several thousand distinct CDR3 sequences listed, roughly 46% were seen once. The sample taken for sequencing was tumor-adjacent breast tissue. The chain links TRBV28 to TRBJ2-1, with D possibly matching TRBD2 (5 bases). The TCR originated in a female donor with breast cancer. Some clones in this sample may be carry-over from other donors' samples. The CDR3 is CASSLVSGGGFNEQFF. In DNA form, the CDR3 reads TGTGCCAGCAGTTTAGTTTCAGGCGGCGGGTTTAATGAGCAGTTCTTC.